A selection of T cell receptor beta chains follows, all from one sample in a study of long-term antiretroviral therapy in people with HIV. Some clones are missing from TCRdb's copy, which holds only in-frame ones; the method was immunoSEQ multiplex PCR. The sample has about 20,000 clones, approximately 80% seen once. Sequenced material: unsorted PBMCs, taken 1.2 years after starting antiretroviral therapy. The receptors stem from a woman aged 40 to 50 with HIV. The CDR3 runs from the conserved cysteine through the conserved F or W. Fields, in order: D gene, V gene, clone size, J gene, CDR3 DNA, CDR3 protein. D genes are given only for firm matches. The size field is filled for only some rows; it gives once, few, many or a size class.

NA	TRBV27	NA	TRBJ2-5	TGTGCCAGCAGTTTACTCGGGGTTGAGACCCAGTACTTC	CASSLLGVETQYF
TRBD1	TRBV18	NA	TRBJ1-3	TGTGCCAGCTCACCTCGGGACAGCCCTGGAAACACCATATATTTT	CASSPRDSPGNTIYF
NA	TRBV19	NA	TRBJ2-2	TGTGCCAGTACCACTCGACAGGGGGAGCTGTTTTTT	CASTTRQGELFF
NA	TRBV5-1	NA	TRBJ1-1	TGCGCCAGCAGCTCGGGGTCGGGGTCGAACACTGAAGCTTTCTTT	CASSSGSGSNTEAFF
NA	TRBV6-1	NA	TRBJ1-1	TGTGCCAGCACCGAATGGGGGCAGGGGGCTTTCTTT	CASTEWGQGAFF
NA	TRBV5-6	once	TRBJ2-5	TGTGCCAGCAGCTCGAGAGAGACCCAGTACTTC	CASSSRETQYF
NA	TRBV7-9	NA	TRBJ1-5	TGTGCCAGCAGCAAAACAGGATCCAATCAGCCCCAGCATTTT	CASSKTGSNQPQHF
TRBD1	TRBV7-2	NA	TRBJ1-5	TGTGCCAGCAGCTTATCGACAGGGGGGGCTCAGCCCCAGCATTTT	CASSLSTGGAQPQHF
NA	TRBV19	NA	TRBJ2-2	TGTGCCAGTAGTATAGATGGAGGAACCGGGGAGCTGTTTTTT	CASSIDGGTGELFF
NA	TRBV20-1	NA	TRBJ2-7	TGCAGTGCTTCTATACAGGGAGAGCAGTACTTC	CSASIQGEQYF
NA	TRBV28	NA	TRBJ2-2	TGTGCCAGCGGCGGGCGTGGCGGGGAGCTGTTTTTT	CASGGRGGELFF
TRBD2	TRBV27	NA	TRBJ2-7	TGTGCCAGCAGTTTCCGGGGAGGGGCCTCCTACGAGCAGTACTTC	CASSFRGGASYEQYF
NA	TRBV5-4	NA	TRBJ2-4	TGTGCCAGCAGCTTGAAGGGGGGCGGAAACATTCAGTACTTC	CASSLKGGGNIQYF
NA	TRBV18	NA	TRBJ1-2	TGTGCCAGCTCACCAGACAGATCGGGCGGCTACACCTTC	CASSPDRSGGYTF
NA	TRBV14	NA	TRBJ2-7	TGTGCCAGCAGCCAATTTCGATTTGGGGACAAGCAGTACTTC	CASSQFRFGDKQYF
NA	TRBV7-9	NA	TRBJ1-4	TGTGCCAGCACCCCCCCAGGGATGAATGAAAAACTGTTTTTT	CASTPPGMNEKLFF
NA	TRBV5-6	NA	TRBJ2-7	TGTGCCAGCAGCTTGGGGGTGTTTGGTCTCGAGCAGTACTTC	CASSLGVFGLEQYF
NA	TRBV27	once	TRBJ1-1	TGTGCCAGCAGTTTAGACAGAATGATGAACACTGAAGCTTTCTTT	CASSLDRMMNTEAFF
NA	TRBV7-2	NA	TRBJ2-7	TGTGCCAGCAGCTTACGGGGCGACTCCTACGAGCAGTACTTC	CASSLRGDSYEQYF
NA	TRBV10-3	NA	TRBJ2-5	TGTGCCATCAGTGAGTCGATAGGGCTTTCAGAGACCCAGTACTTC	CAISESIGLSETQYF
TRBD1	TRBV4-2	NA	TRBJ1-2	TGTGCCAGCAGCCAAGAACAGGGACAGGGTTTTGGCTACACCTTC	CASSQEQGQGFGYTF
TRBD2	TRBV7-9	NA	TRBJ2-7	TGTGCCAGCAACAACTTAGCGGGGAGCTCCTACGAGCAGTACTTC	CASNNLAGSSYEQYF
NA	TRBV19	NA	TRBJ2-4	TGTGCCAGTATGGTAGGGGAAGAGGGCGGCAAAAACATTCAGTACTTC	CASMVGEEGGKNIQYF
NA	TRBV7-9	NA	TRBJ2-3	TGTGCCAGCAGCCCTAGGACCGGAAGCACAGATACGCAGTATTTT	CASSPRTGSTDTQYF
TRBD1	TRBV7-9	NA	TRBJ2-5	TGTGCCAGCAGCTTCGGACAGGGCGGAGAGACCCAGTACTTC	CASSFGQGGETQYF
TRBD2	TRBV25-1	NA	TRBJ2-5	TGTGCCAGCAGTGATCAAAGGACTAGCGGCAAAGAGACCCAGTACTTC	CASSDQRTSGKETQYF
TRBD2	TRBV4-3	medium-sized	TRBJ2-3	TGCGCCAGCAGCCAAGAGGGGATAGCGGGAGGTGCAGATACGCAGTATTTT	CASSQEGIAGGADTQYF
TRBD2	TRBV18	NA	TRBJ2-3	TGTGCCAGCTCACCAACGGTTTCACTAGCGGGAGTTGACACAGATACGCAGTATTTT	CASSPTVSLAGVDTDTQYF
TRBD1	TRBV19	NA	TRBJ2-1	TGTGCCAGTAAAGTAGGACAGGGCCGGGATGAGCAGTTCTTC	CASKVGQGRDEQFF
NA	TRBV5-8	NA	TRBJ2-7	TGTGCCAGCAGCCCGGTCGACTACGAGCAGTACTTC	CASSPVDYEQYF
NA	TRBV5-6	NA	TRBJ2-5	TGTGCCAGCAGCTTGGCCGTGGAGACCCAGTACTTC	CASSLAVETQYF
TRBD1	TRBV5-8	NA	TRBJ1-5	TGTGCCAGCAGCTTGCCGACAGGGGACAATCAGCCCCAGCATTTT	CASSLPTGDNQPQHF
TRBD1	TRBV25-1	NA	TRBJ1-2	TGTGCCAGCCTCCACGAGGGGGGACAGTATGGCTACACCTTC	CASLHEGGQYGYTF
NA	TRBV11-2	NA	TRBJ1-1	TGTGCCAGCAGCCCGCTAGGGAATTTGAACACTGAAGCTTTCTTT	CASSPLGNLNTEAFF
NA	TRBV7-2	NA	TRBJ2-3	TGTGCCAGCAGCTTAGCAGTGGCTAGCAGAGATACGCAGTATTTT	CASSLAVASRDTQYF
NA	TRBV29-1	NA	TRBJ1-1	TGCAGCGTGGAGGGGGTGGGGTCCACTGAAGCTTTCTTT	CSVEGVGSTEAFF
TRBD2	TRBV27	NA	TRBJ2-7	TGTGCCAGCAGTTTAAGACTAGCGGGAGAAGGCTACGAGCAGTACTTC	CASSLRLAGEGYEQYF
TRBD1	TRBV28	once	TRBJ1-2	TGTGCCAGCAGACTTCCGGGACAGGGATATGGCTACACCTTC	CASRLPGQGYGYTF
NA	TRBV2	few	TRBJ2-5	TGTGCCAGCAGTTCTACTCTCAGGGAGACCCAGTACTTC	CASSSTLRETQYF
NA	TRBV6-1	NA	TRBJ1-4	TGTGCCAGCAGTCAAGGACAGTCCCTTAATGAAAAACTGTTTTTT	CASSQGQSLNEKLFF
NA	TRBV7-3	once	TRBJ2-1	TGTGCCAGCAGCCTAAGCGCGGGCTCCTACAATGAGCAGTTCTTC	CASSLSAGSYNEQFF
NA	TRBV6-1	NA	TRBJ1-2	TGTGCCAGCCGCCGGACGGGGTTGTCTGGCTACACCTTC	CASRRTGLSGYTF
TRBD1	TRBV5-4	NA	TRBJ2-7	TGTGCCAGCAGTCGGACAGGGGGCCCTTACCAATACGAGCAGTACTTC	CASSRTGGPYQYEQYF
TRBD1	TRBV6-6	NA	TRBJ1-3	TGTGCCAGCTTAAGAGAGGGGGCGTCTGGAAACACCATATATTTT	CASLREGASGNTIYF
TRBD2	TRBV25-1	NA	TRBJ2-1	TGTGCCAGCAGTGAGCCCGGACTAGCTTATTCCTACAATGAGCAGTTCTTC	CASSEPGLAYSYNEQFF
TRBD1	TRBV18	NA	TRBJ2-1	TGTGCCAGCTCCCCAGGGGGCGTCGGCAATGAGCAGTTCTTC	CASSPGGVGNEQFF
NA	TRBV5-1	NA	TRBJ2-1	TGCGCCAGCAGCTTGGCCGCTGGGGGCTCGTACAATGAGCAGTTCTTC	CASSLAAGGSYNEQFF
NA	TRBV20-1	few	TRBJ1-2	TGCAGTGCTAGAGACCCGGCTGGCTACACCTTC	CSARDPAGYTF
NA	TRBV29-1	once	TRBJ1-4	TGCAGCGTTGCGCCAGTACGTAATGAAAAACTGTTTTTT	CSVAPVRNEKLFF
NA	TRBV5-1	NA	TRBJ1-1	TGCGCCAGCAGCTTGGCCGGTTACTCCGGAAGTACTGAAGCTTTCTTT	CASSLAGYSGSTEAFF
NA	TRBV4-1	NA	TRBJ2-1	TGCGCCAGCAGCTTCATAGTCGGCAATGAGCAGTTCTTC	CASSFIVGNEQFF
TRBD2	TRBV7-9	NA	TRBJ2-5	TGTGCCAGCAGCTCTGGACTAGCGGGAGGGTCCCTCCAAGAGACCCAGTACTTC	CASSSGLAGGSLQETQYF
NA	TRBV6-6	NA	TRBJ1-2	TGTGCCAGCAGTCCAAGGGGGGGGCTTGTCGGGTATGGCTACACCTTC	CASSPRGGLVGYGYTF